This T cell receptor (beta chain) was documented in a study of blood T cell repertoires in COVID-19. Background on the study: Some COVID-19 samples were acute and others convalescent; all came from the United States, Italy and Spain.

Individuals aged roughly 18 to 95 years were recruited from fewer than 25 US areas. Two negative PCRs, clearance, or symptom resolution were required of recovered Cohort 3 donors. CDR1 is MDHEN and CDR2 is SYDVKM in the germline V gene. Germline trimming cut 4 bases from V and 4 bases from J; bases unmatched to any gene: 4. The CDR3 length is 14 residues. Per the original data handling: Nucleated cell counts were estimated from reference gene primer amplification. Profiled with immunoSEQ multiplex PCR; TCRdb holds only in-frame clones, not every one. V, J and clone size are those of that table, while D and trimming were read from the DNA. The table lists a few hundred thousand clones, around 85% of them singletons.

The source of this sequence is a man aged 35 to 55 who had recovered from COVID-19. The source material was PBMCs or T cells enriched from blood (not recorded which). This chain connects TRBV28 to TRBJ1-5; the match to TRBD1 covers 7 bases. As DNA, the CDR3 is TGTGCCAGCAGTTCTTGGGACAGAAATCAGCCCCAGCATTTT. It specifies CASSSWDRNQPQHF.